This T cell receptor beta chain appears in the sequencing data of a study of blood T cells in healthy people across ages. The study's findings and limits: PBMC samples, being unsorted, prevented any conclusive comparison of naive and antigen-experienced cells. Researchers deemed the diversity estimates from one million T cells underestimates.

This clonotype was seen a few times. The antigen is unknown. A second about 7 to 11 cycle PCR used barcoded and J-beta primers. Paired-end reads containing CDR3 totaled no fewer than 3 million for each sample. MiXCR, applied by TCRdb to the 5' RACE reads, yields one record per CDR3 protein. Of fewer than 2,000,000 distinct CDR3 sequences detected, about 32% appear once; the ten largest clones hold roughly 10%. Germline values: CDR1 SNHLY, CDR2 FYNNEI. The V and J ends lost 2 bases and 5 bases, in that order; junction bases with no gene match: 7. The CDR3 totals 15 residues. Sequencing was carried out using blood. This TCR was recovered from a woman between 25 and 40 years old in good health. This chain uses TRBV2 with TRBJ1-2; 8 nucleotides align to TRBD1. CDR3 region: CASSENRQGKYGYTF. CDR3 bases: TGTGCCAGCAGTGAAAACCGACAGGGGAAGTATGGCTACACCTTC.